This TCR beta chain was documented in a study of response to subunit inactivated influenza vaccine. CDR1 ENHRY and CDR2 SYGVKD come from the germline V gene. The trim removed 4 bases at V and 2 bases at J, leaving 1 base unmatched. The CDR3 extends over 14 amino acids. Each CDR3 protein is one row after TCRdb ran MiXCR on the RT-PCR reads. The sample has about 700,000 distinct CDR3 sequences, about a sixth seen once. Study-level results: With each seasonal influenza vaccination, the authors suggested, few new T cells are recruited.

This clonotype was found a few times. What it binds is not known. The sequencing used PBMCs from blood, collected 11 to 12 days after vaccination. The J gene is TRBJ2-7, the V gene TRBV10-3; 11 positions agree with TRBD1. The clonotype was recovered from a man aged 50 to 59 who received an inactivated influenza vaccine. The CDR3 spells CAISGGQGAYEQYF. For the CDR3, the DNA is TGTGCCATCAGTGGGGGACAGGGGGCCTACGAGCAGTACTTC.